These 31 T cell receptor beta chains share one sample of origin, sequenced in a study of radiotherapy plus CTLA-4 blockade in lung cancer. Measured with immunoSEQ multiplex PCR; TCRdb has only the in-frame clones, and not every one. Among some 100,000 clones listed, about four fifths were seen once. Sequencing used peripheral blood, obtained from a patient treated with radiotherapy plus ipilimumab. These receptors originate from a human donor with non-small cell lung cancer who had a partial response to radiotherapy plus ipilimumab.

The chain is built from TRBV4-2 and TRBJ2-5, with D tentatively TRBD2 (5 bases). Per the germline V gene, CDR1 is LGHNA and CDR2 is YNFKEQ. The V and J ends lost 1 base and 5 bases respectively, with 11 bases between them. The CDR3 totals 14 residues. CDR3 nucleotides: TGTGCCAGCAGCCAAGGGGTGACGGGGGAGACCCAGTACTTC. The encoded protein is CASSQGVTGETQYF.

The chain links TRBV7-8 to TRBJ2-5; D is unresolved. Trimming shortened V by 1 base and J by 2 bases, and 11 bases separated the two germline ends. CDR1 is SGHVS, CDR2 FQNEAQ, per germline. The CDR3 runs 15 residues. The CDR3 DNA follows: TGTGCCAGCAGCTTAGTTGGGCAAGCACAAGAGACCCAGTACTTC. This codes for CASSLVGQAQETQYF. The entire variable domain, with the rest obtained from reference TRBV7-8 and TRBJ2-5, is as follows: GAGVSQSPRYKVAKRGQDVALRCDPISGHVSLFWYQQALGQGPEFLTYFQNEAQLDKSGLPSDRFFAERPEGSVSTLKIQRTQQEDSAVYLCASSLVGQAQETQYFGPGTRLLVL.

This chain uses TRBV9 with TRBJ1-4, with TRBD1 matching over 7 bases. Trimming took 3 bases from V and 1 from J; bases not matched to a gene: 12. The CDR3 length is 18 residues. In germline, CDR1 is SGDLS, CDR2 YYNGEE. The CDR3 protein is CASSANRGPWVTNEKLFF. In DNA form, the CDR3 reads TGTGCCAGCAGCGCCAACAGGGGCCCGTGGGTAACTAATGAAAAACTGTTTTTT.

This chain connects TRBV27 to TRBJ1-3; D might be TRBD1 (5 bases). V shed 2 bases and J shed 8 bases, with 10 bases lying between them. This CDR3 region has 13 residues. CDR1 is MNHEY, CDR2 SMNVEV, per germline (reference sequence). CDR3 loop: CASSLVAGDTIYF. The CDR3 region has the DNA TGTGCCAGCAGTTTAGTCGCGGGGGACACCATATATTTT.

The chain employs TRBV6-1 and TRBJ2-3, with 11 nucleotides matching TRBD1. This CDR3 has 15 amino acids. Trimming at V came to 6 bases and at J to 2 bases, leaving 4 bases not matched to a gene. CDR1 MNHNS and CDR2 SASEGT come from the germline V gene. CDR3 sequence reads: CASRPGQGATDTQYF. The CDR3 coding sequence is TGTGCCAGCAGGCCAGGACAGGGGGCCACAGATACGCAGTATTTT.

This chain connects TRBV19 to TRBJ2-1; 7 nucleotides line up with TRBD1. Germline CDR1 is LNHDA and CDR2 is SQIVND (reference sequence). The junction had 12 bases not matched to a gene; V was cut back by 11 bases and J by 11 bases. CDR3 length equals 12 residues. This CDR3 reads CAVQQGMGQQFF. The CDR3 region has the DNA TGTGCCGTCCAACAGGGGATGGGGCAGCAGTTCTTC. The entire variable domain, with the rest obtained from reference TRBV19 and TRBJ2-1, is as follows: DGGITQSPKYLFRKEGQNVTLSCEQNLNHDAMYWYRQDPGQGLRLIYYSQIVNDFQKGDIAEGYSVSREKKESFPLTVTSAQKNPTAFYLCAVQQGMGQQFFGPGTRLTVL.

In its sample, this clone was seen a few times. V usage is TRBV5-5 and J usage is TRBJ1-1; 11 bases are a match to TRBD1. V trimming: 3 bases; J trimming: 5 bases; junction bases outside the gene matches: 6. Germline-derived CDR1 and CDR2 are SGHKS and YYEKEE (reference sequence). The CDR3 loop spans 15 amino acids. This CDR3 is CASSSRWDRGTEAFF. DNA for the CDR3: TGTGCCAGCAGCTCCCGGTGGGACAGGGGGACTGAAGCTTTCTTT. The full variable domain, completed using reference TRBV5-5 and TRBJ1-1, is DAGVTQSPTHLIKTRGQQVTLRCSPISGHKSVSWYQQVLGQGPQFIFQYYEKEERGRGNFPDRFSARQFPNYSSELNVNALLLGDSALYLCASSSRWDRGTEAFFGQGTRLTVV.

The chain combines TRBV5-4 with TRBJ2-5, with 7 bases lining up with TRBD2. J lost 1 base, V lost 5 bases, and 5 bases had no gene match. The CDR3 extends over 14 amino acids. CDR1 is SGHNT and CDR2 is YYREEE in the germline V gene (reference sequence). CDR3 coding DNA: TGTGCCAGCAGTCTTGGCGGGGGCCAAGAGACCCAGTACTTC. This encodes CASSLGGGQETQYF.

The chain has TRBV19 and TRBJ1-1, with 7 bases fitting TRBD1. CDR3 length: 15 residues. In germline, CDR1 is LNHDA, CDR2 SQIVND (reference sequence). V dropped 7 bases and J dropped 6; count of bases not matched to a gene: 14. Here the CDR3 reads CASTIQGGTGAEAFF. The CDR3 DNA follows: TGTGCCAGTACCATCCAGGGGGGTACCGGCGCTGAAGCTTTCTTT.

This chain links TRBV7-2 with TRBJ2-1; a possible D gene is TRBD2 (5 bases). The V gene lost 5 bases and the J gene lost 5 bases, with 19 bases spanning the gap. From germline, CDR1 is SGHTA and CDR2 FQGNSA. The CDR3 is 16 amino acids. CDR3 bases: TGTGCCAGCAGCCCGGTATCGGCTAGCCGACACAATGAGCAGTTCTTC. Encoded protein: CASSPVSASRHNEQFF.

This clone was seen a handful of times. This chain links TRBV10-3 with TRBJ1-2; D gene ambiguous. Trimming took 6 bases from V and 6 from J, leaving 11 bases between them. Germline V lookup: CDR1 ENHRY, CDR2 SYGVKD. The CDR3 sequence is 12 residues long. The CDR3 DNA reads TGTGCCATCAGCGGCACAGAAGATGGCTACACCTTC. Encoded protein: CAISGTEDGYTF.

The chain joins TRBV19 to TRBJ1-5, with D unclear. CDR3 length equals 15 residues. V lost 3 bases and J 0 bases, leaving 9 bases between the germline ends. The germline V gene encodes CDR1 LNHDA and CDR2 SQIVND (reference sequence). In nucleotides, the CDR3 is TGTGCCAGTAGTATTATAAATCCTAGCAATCAGCCCCAGCATTTT. Translation gives CASSIINPSNQPQHF.

The V and J genes are TRBV5-1 and TRBJ1-2; no firm D call. V lost 4 bases and J lost 3, with 19 bases in between. Germline V gives CDR1 SGHRS, CDR2 YFSETQ. The CDR3 length is 16 residues. CDR3 sequence: CASSLSDRGGYYGYTF. Here the CDR3 DNA reads TGCGCCAGCAGCCTATCGGACCGGGGTGGGTACTATGGCTACACCTTC.

The chain uses TRBV14 and TRBJ1-1; D possibly corresponds to TRBD1 (5 bases). CDR1 and CDR2 (germline): SGHDN, FVKESK. The ends were cut back, 2 bases at V and 2 bases at J, with 18 bases in the middle. This CDR3 region has 17 residues. The CDR3 DNA sequence: TGTGCCAGCAGCCAATACATTTGGCCAACAGGAAACACTGAAGCTTTCTTT. Translated: CASSQYIWPTGNTEAFF.

With respect to this clone: At the DNA level, this CDR3 is encoded by other sequences in the same sample as well. This chain connects TRBV6-5 to TRBJ2-7, with D possibly being TRBD2 (5 bases). CDR1 and CDR2 from the germline V gene are MNHEY and SVGAGI. V gave up 6 bases and J gave up 2 bases, with 14 bases separating them. This CDR3 contains 14 residues. For the CDR3, the DNA is TGTGCCAGCAGCGTCGGAACCGGGGCCTACGAGCAGTACTTC. Its translation: CASSVGTGAYEQYF.

The chain combines TRBV7-9 with TRBJ2-1; 13 bases line up with TRBD2. The CDR3 is made up of 19 amino acids. V was clipped by 5 bases and J by 2 bases; unmatched bases: 12. Germline CDR1 and CDR2: SEHNR and FQNEAQ (reference sequence). The CDR3 region has the DNA TGTGCCAGCAGCCCCCGCAGAACTAGCGGGAGGGTCGCCTACAATGAGCAGTTCTTC. Residues: CASSPRRTSGRVAYNEQFF.

A single count supports this clone. The chain recombines TRBV28 with TRBJ1-2, with a possible D match to TRBD1 (6 bases). CDR1 and CDR2 (germline): MDHEN, SYDVKM. This CDR3 has 13 amino acids. V was cut by 6 bases and J by 0 bases, with 8 bases left in between. Written as DNA, the CDR3 is TGTGCCAGCAGGTCAGGGGCTAACTATGGCTACACCTTC. Encoded protein: CASRSGANYGYTF.

The chain employs TRBV6-5 and TRBJ2-7, with a weak D call TRBD2 (5 bases). Germline-derived CDR1 and CDR2 are MNHEY and SVGAGI. The CDR3 runs 10 residues. V dropped 8 bases and J dropped 5 bases, with 7 bases sitting between them. CDR3 bases: TGTGCCAGCGGGAGAAACGAGCAGTACTTC. It specifies CASGRNEQYF.

This chain joins TRBV5-8 and TRBJ1-1; 12 nucleotides agree with TRBD1. This CDR3 has 19 amino acids. Germline V CDR1 and CDR2: SGHTS, YDEGEE. Losses at the gene ends were 2 bases for V and 0 bases for J; bases not matched to a gene: 11. The CDR3 here is CASSFWPGTGGLMNTEAFF. The CDR3 DNA reads TGTGCCAGCAGCTTCTGGCCGGGGACAGGGGGCCTTATGAACACTGAAGCTTTCTTT.

CDR3 sequence reads: CASSLQGGFIDTQYF. DNA for the CDR3: TGCGCCAGCAGCTTACAGGGGGGATTTATAGATACGCAGTATTTT. The genes are TRBV5-1 and TRBJ2-3; 8 bases fit TRBD1. The CDR3 is made up of 15 amino acids. CDR1 SGHRS and CDR2 YFSETQ come from the germline V gene. V dropped 2 bases and J dropped 5; count of bases not matched to a gene: 7.

To note about this clone: One junction end does not reproduce the germline sequence, and a read error may be involved. This chain links TRBV7-9 with TRBJ2-1; 7 positions match TRBD2. The germline CDR1 and CDR2 sequences are SEHNR and FQNEAQ (reference sequence). This CDR3 has 12 amino acids. In DNA, the CDR3 is TGTGCCAGCAGCTCGGGACTAATTGAGCGGTTCTTC. It codes for CASSSGLIERFF.

This clone was recorded a few times. The CDR3 nucleotides are TGTGCCAGCTCACTCCTTTCAGTTAACGATGGCAGCAATCAGCCCCAGCATTTT. Encoded protein: CASSLLSVNDGSNQPQHF. The rearrangement joins TRBV18 to TRBJ1-5; the D is unclear. The V gene's germline CDR1 is KGHSH and CDR2 LQKENI. CDR3 length equals 18 residues. The V and J ends lost 4 bases and 1 base respectively, with 20 bases between them. Using reference TRBV18 and TRBJ1-5 for the parts outside the CDR3, the full variable domain is NAGVMQNPRHLVRRRGQEARLRCSPMKGHSHVYWYRQLPEEGLKFMVYLQKENIIDESGMPKERFSAEFPKEGPSILRIQQVVRGDSAAYFCASSLLSVNDGSNQPQHFGDGTRLSIL.

V gene TRBV29-1 combines with J gene TRBJ2-3, with D tentatively TRBD2 (6 bases). There are 13 residues in the CDR3. V lost 7 bases to trimming and J lost 3 bases, with 14 bases between them. Germline V gene data show CDR1 as SQVTM and CDR2 as ANQGSEA. CDR3 nucleotide sequence: TGCAGCGGGGACGGCGGAGGGACAGATACGCAGTATTTT. It codes for CSGDGGGTDTQYF.

This clone was seen many times. The rearrangement uses TRBV5-1 and TRBJ2-7, with a tentative D call TRBD2 (6 bases). CDR3 size: 15 residues. Looked up from germline, CDR1 is SGHRS and CDR2 is YFSETQ. V gave up 3 bases and J gave up 5 bases, with 18 bases separating them. For the CDR3, the DNA is TGCGCCAGCAGCTGGTTAGCGGATGAGGCTAACGAGCAGTACTTC. Translation: CASSWLADEANEQYF.

V and J are TRBV28 and TRBJ2-5; a possible D gene is TRBD2 (6 bases). This CDR3 has 14 residues. Trimming removed 4 bases from V and 5 bases from J, with 14 bases in between. Germline assignment: CDR1 MDHEN and CDR2 SYDVKM. The CDR3 DNA follows: TGTGCCAGCAGTTCCCTAGCGATGATTGAGACCCAGTACTTC. Its protein is CASSSLAMIETQYF.

The chain couples TRBV5-1 to TRBJ2-1; 7 bases agree with TRBD2. Looked up from germline, CDR1 is SGHRS and CDR2 is YFSETQ. J was trimmed by 0 bases and V by 0 bases; bases with no gene match: 3. There are 16 residues in the CDR3. CDR3 amino acids: CASSLGGGSSYNEQFF. The DNA for the CDR3 is TGCGCCAGCAGCTTGGGGGGCGGGAGCTCCTACAATGAGCAGTTCTTC. The variable domain in full, completed from reference TRBV5-1 and TRBJ2-1, reads KAGVTQTPRYLIKTRGQQVTLSCSPISGHRSVSWYQQTPGQGLQFLFEYFSETQRNKGNFPGRFSGRQFSNSRSEMNVSTLELGDSALYLCASSLGGGSSYNEQFFGPGTRLTVL.

V gene TRBV28 combines with J gene TRBJ1-1, with D possibly matching TRBD1 (6 bases). The germline CDR1 and CDR2 sequences are MDHEN and SYDVKM. V was shortened by 6 bases and J by 8 bases, with 19 bases between the two germline ends. The CDR3 consists of 14 residues. CDR3 bases: TGTGCCAGCAGCTGGGGGCGGTCCTCGGGGGAAGCTTTCTTT. This encodes CASSWGRSSGEAFF. Combining the CDR3 with reference TRBV28 and TRBJ1-1 gives the whole variable domain DVKVTQSSRYLVKRTGEKVFLECVQDMDHENMFWYRQDPGLGLRLIYFSYDVKMKEKGDIPEGYSVSREKKERFSLILESASTNQTSMYLCASSWGRSSGEAFFGQGTRLTVV.

The CDR3 DNA is TGTGCCAGCCTAGGGGTATACGAGCAGTACTTC. It yields the protein CASLGVYEQYF. The chain uses TRBV28 and TRBJ2-7, with D possibly being TRBD1 (5 bases). This CDR3 spans 11 amino acids. Germline V CDR1 and CDR2: MDHEN, SYDVKM. V dropped 8 bases and J dropped 4 bases, with 9 bases sitting between them. The whole variable domain, filled in from reference TRBV28 and TRBJ2-7, reads DVKVTQSSRYLVKRTGEKVFLECVQDMDHENMFWYRQDPGLGLRLIYFSYDVKMKEKGDIPEGYSVSREKKERFSLILESASTNQTSMYLCASLGVYEQYFGPGTRLTVT.

This sequence joins TRBV11-2 and TRBJ2-7; TRBD2 agrees at 9 bases. After removal of 7 bases from V and 2 bases from J, the junction contained 9 bases not matched to a gene. This CDR3 region has 15 residues. Germline V gene data show CDR1 as SGHAT and CDR2 as FQNNGV. The CDR3 protein is CASTLGASGTYEQYF. The CDR3 nucleotides read TGTGCCAGCACCCTGGGGGCTAGCGGGACCTACGAGCAGTACTTC.

The chain employs TRBV11-3 and TRBJ1-1; TRBD1 might be the D (5 bases). Trimming removed 3 bases at V and 1 base at J, with 15 bases between. The CDR3 runs to 16 residues. Germline V gives CDR1 SGHNT, CDR2 YENEEA. CDR3 sequence reads: CASSLGLGGGNTEAFF. The CDR3 DNA sequence: TGTGCCAGCAGCTTGGGTCTCGGCGGGGGGAACACTGAAGCTTTCTTT.

The chain joins TRBV29-1 to TRBJ2-7; no definite D call. The CDR3 has 12 residues. Deletions cut 1 base from V and 2 bases from J, with 6 bases between. Germline V gene sequence: CDR1 SQVTM, CDR2 ANQGSEA. The CDR3 is CSVEGDTYEQYF. In nucleotides, the CDR3 is TGCAGCGTTGAAGGCGATACCTACGAGCAGTACTTC.